The T cell receptor beta chain under discussion was sequenced for a study of cytomegalovirus exposure and HLA in healthy donors. Looking at the study overall: Some 180 million T cells yielded more than 90 million unique TCR beta sequences in earlier analysis. General observations from the study: Evidence from a later analysis indicated that most CMV-associated TCR beta chains looked HLA-restricted. The authors reported that TCR beta sequences could predict HLA-A and HLA-B alleles. These predictions were accurate for most subjects in the first cohort. Excluded: some indistinguishable V segments such as TRBV6-2 and TRBV6-3.

For this clone: What it binds is not known.

A multiplex PCR was run with 60 Vbeta primers and 13 Jbeta primers. Using immunoSEQ multiplex PCR, the repertoire was profiled, and TCRdb retains in-frame clones only, with some absent. This sample has roughly 180,000 clones; around 79% occur once, and the top ten carry roughly 1.4%. The germline gives CDR1 ENHRY, CDR2 SYGVKD. The CDR3 loop spans 15 amino acids. Trimming cost V 0 bases and J 2 bases; bases outside gene matches: 3. This sequence originates from a girl aged 5 to 17 in good health and CMV-seropositive. Sequenced: PBMCs. The chain employs TRBV10-3 and TRBJ2-7, with 8 bases lining up with TRBD1. CDR3 DNA sequence: TGTGCCATCAGTGAGTCGTCAGGGGGCCCCTACGAGCAGTACTTC. Translation: CAISESSGGPYEQYF.